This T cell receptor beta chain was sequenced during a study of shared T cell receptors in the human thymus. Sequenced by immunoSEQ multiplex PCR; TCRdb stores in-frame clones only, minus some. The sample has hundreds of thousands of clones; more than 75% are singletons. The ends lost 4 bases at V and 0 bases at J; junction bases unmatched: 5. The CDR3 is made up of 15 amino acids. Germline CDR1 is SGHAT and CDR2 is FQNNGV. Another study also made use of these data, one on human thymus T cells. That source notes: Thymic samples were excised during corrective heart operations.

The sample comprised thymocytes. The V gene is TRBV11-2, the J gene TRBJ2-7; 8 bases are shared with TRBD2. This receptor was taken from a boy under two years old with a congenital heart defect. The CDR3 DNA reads TGTGCCAGCAGCTCCCTAGCGGGCGCCTCCTACGAGCAGTACTTC. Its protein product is CASSSLAGASYEQYF.